This T cell receptor beta chain derives from a study of vaccination effects on CD4 cells after COVID-19. Study-wide background: Median timing of post-vaccine samples was 72 days after the second dose. A few million PBMC were seeded per well and grown in the presence of roughly 11 IU/ml IL-2 and around 11 ug/ml peptides.

This clone appeared a few times. What it binds is not known. An approximately ten-day culture period preceded the isolation of CD4+ T cells. Either the mRNA-1273 or the BNT162b2 vaccine was given to participants as two doses. Nobody among the vaccine recipients had prior SARS-CoV-2 infection (nucleocapsid antibodies were negative). Germline V gene data show CDR1 as ENHRY and CDR2 as SYGVKD. The CDR3 has 13 amino acids. The germline V and J ends were trimmed by 8 bases and 5 bases, with 13 bases remaining between them. Assay used: immunoSEQ multiplex PCR; TCRdb lists only in-frame clones, some missing. This table holds 57,000 or so clones, 78% found once.

This receptor was identified in a human donor who received a COVID-19 vaccine. The chain employs TRBV10-3 and TRBJ1-5; possible D gene TRBD1, 5 bases. The sequences come from CD4+ T cells from PBMCs cultured without peptide, collected after COVID-19 vaccination. The DNA for the CDR3 is TGTGCCATCCGGCAGGGTGGGGATCAGCCCCAGCATTTT. It yields the protein CAIRQGGDQPQHF.